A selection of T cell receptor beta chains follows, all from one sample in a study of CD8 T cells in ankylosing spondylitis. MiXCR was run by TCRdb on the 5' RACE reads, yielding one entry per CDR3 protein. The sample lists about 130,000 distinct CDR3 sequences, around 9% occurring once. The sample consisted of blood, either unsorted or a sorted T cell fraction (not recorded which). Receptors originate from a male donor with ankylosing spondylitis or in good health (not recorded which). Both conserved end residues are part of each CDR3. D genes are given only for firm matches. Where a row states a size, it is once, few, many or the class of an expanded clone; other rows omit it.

CASSYSTSREAFF,TGTGCCAGCAGTTACTCGACATCTAGGGAAGCTTTCTTT,many,.,TRBJ1-1,TRBV6-5
CSARPTSASSYEQYF,TGCAGTGCTAGACCCACGAGCGCGAGCTCCTACGAGCAGTACTTC,few,.,TRBJ2-7,TRBV20-1
CSARDGGDANEKLFF,TGCAGTGCTAGAGATGGGGGAGATGCTAATGAAAAACTGTTTTTT,many,.,TRBJ1-4,TRBV20-1
CASSTQGCEQYF,TGTGCCAGCAGCACCCAGGGGTGCGAGCAGTACTTC,.,.,TRBJ2-7,TRBV7-9
CASSRYTGGPDYGYTF,TGCGCCAGCAGCAGATACACAGGGGGCCCTGACTATGGCTACACCTTC,few,TRBD1,TRBJ1-2,TRBV5-1
CASSLEIAQETQYF,TGTGCCAGCAGCTTAGAAATCGCCCAAGAGACCCAGTACTTC,many,.,TRBJ2-5,TRBV7-8
CASSSGLAGGPSHTGELFF,TGCGCCAGCAGCTCGGGACTAGCGGGAGGGCCGTCACACACCGGGGAGCTGTTTTTT,.,TRBD2,TRBJ2-2,TRBV5-1
CASSFGGLAGDVQETQYF,TGCGCCAGCAGCTTTGGAGGACTAGCGGGAGACGTCCAAGAGACCCAGTACTTC,few,TRBD2,TRBJ2-5,TRBV5-1
CSASPDRRRMNTEAFF,TGCAGTGCTAGTCCCGACCGACGGAGGATGAACACTGAAGCTTTCTTT,many,.,TRBJ1-1,TRBV20-1
CASSYLRGEQYF,TGTGCCAGCAGTTACCTGAGGGGCGAGCAGTACTTC,many,.,TRBJ2-7,TRBV6-5
CASSQDSGAKNIQYF,TGCGCCAGCAGCCAAGATTCAGGGGCCAAAAACATTCAGTACTTC,many,.,TRBJ2-4,TRBV4-1
CASSLDYGYTF,TGTGCCAGCAGCTTAGACTATGGCTACACCTTC,many,.,TRBJ1-2,TRBV5-5
CASSKHGTDTQYF,TGTGCCAGCAGTAAACACGGAACAGATACGCAGTATTTT,many,.,TRBJ2-3,TRBV28
CASSSLFRPMDDQPQHF,TGTGCCAGCAGCTCCCTCTTTCGCCCGATGGATGATCAGCCCCAGCATTTT,many,.,TRBJ1-5,TRBV5-5
CAISVVNEQFF,TGTGCCATCAGTGTTGTCAATGAGCAGTTCTTC,many,.,TRBJ2-1,TRBV10-3
CASSLAETGELFF,TGTGCCAGCAGCTTAGCGGAGACCGGGGAGCTGTTTTTT,many,.,TRBJ2-2,TRBV7-3
CASSFNRGTNTGELFF,TGTGCCAGCAGCTTTAATCGGGGGACAAACACCGGGGAGCTGTTTTTT,many,.,TRBJ2-2,TRBV5-5
CASSPQGPVGTDTQYF,TGTGCCAGCAGTCCTCAGGGACCGGTTGGCACAGATACGCAGTATTTT,many,.,TRBJ2-3,TRBV6-5
CSVEPRTEKETQYF,TGCAGCGTTGAGCCGAGGACAGAGAAAGAGACCCAGTACTTC,many,.,TRBJ2-5,TRBV29-1
CASSLPHWGREAFF,TGTGCCAGCAGTTTGCCACACTGGGGGAGAGAAGCTTTCTTT,.,.,TRBJ1-1,TRBV28